These T cell receptor beta chains were read from a single sample in a study of blood T cell repertoires in COVID-19. Here immunoSEQ multiplex PCR was the method, and the copy in TCRdb shows in-frame clones only, minus some. The repertoire holds 200,000 or so clones, with approximately 82% as singletons. The material sequenced was peripheral blood. These TCRs come from a human donor with acute or convalescent COVID-19. The donor label of this sample is uncertain. Each CDR3 is given with its conserved first and last residue. Each record gives: CDR3 DNA, CDR3 protein, D gene, clone size, J gene, V gene. The D gene is left open where the match is weak. For some rows the clone size is stated as once, few or many, or as a class when expanded; others skip it.

TGTGCCAGCAGCACCACAGGGGTCGAGCAGTACTTC,CASSTTGVEQYF,TRBD1,many,TRBJ2-7,TRBV5-4
TGTGCCAGCAGTTCTAGCGGGAGAACCTACAATGAGCAGTTCTTC,CASSSSGRTYNEQFF,TRBD2,-,TRBJ2-1,TRBV6-1
TGTGCCAGCAGCCGACAGCAGAGCTCCTACAATGAGCAGTTCTTC,CASSRQQSSYNEQFF,-,-,TRBJ2-1,TRBV9
TGTGCCAGCAGTAGGACAGCATATAGCAATCAGCCCCAGCATTTT,CASSRTAYSNQPQHF,-,few,TRBJ1-5,TRBV6-5
TGTGCCAGCAGTTACTCAGCAGGTGCCTACGAGCAGTACTTC,CASSYSAGAYEQYF,-,-,TRBJ2-7,TRBV6-6
TGTGCCAGCAGCCCCCTATCCGGGACAACCTCTGGAAACACCATATATTTT,CASSPLSGTTSGNTIYF,-,-,TRBJ1-3,TRBV4-2
TGTGCCAGTAGTACGTTCTCGGGTTTAGGTGGGGCCAACGTCCTGACTTTC,CASSTFSGLGGANVLTF,-,-,TRBJ2-6,TRBV19
TGTGCCAGCAGTGTAGGGGGGGGCCTGAACACTGAAGCTTTCTTT,CASSVGGGLNTEAFF,-,-,TRBJ1-1,TRBV27
TGTGCCAGCAGTGTCTCGCGGGAGGGCGTTGAGCAGTTCTTC,CASSVSREGVEQFF,TRBD2,-,TRBJ2-1,TRBV6-4
TGTGCCAGCAGCACAGAGGCGGGGACCCAGTACTTC,CASSTEAGTQYF,-,-,TRBJ2-5,TRBV7-9
TGTGCCAGCAGCAAATCCGGACTAGCGGGAGGTATGTTCTTC,CASSKSGLAGGMFF,-,-,TRBJ2-1,TRBV21-1
TGTGCCAGCAGAAGCGGGGGGACAGGATCCTACGAGCAGTACTTC,CASRSGGTGSYEQYF,-,-,TRBJ2-7,TRBV28
TGTGCCAGCACTACCGGGACAGGGGGGTCCGGGGAGCTGTTTTTT,CASTTGTGGSGELFF,TRBD1,-,TRBJ2-2,TRBV2
TGTGCCAGTAGCCTCCAGTTGCAACAGCCCCAGCATTTT,CASSLQLQQPQHF,-,-,TRBJ1-5,TRBV19
TGTGCCAGCAGTACGACATCTACTAATGAAAAACTGTTTTTT,CASSTTSTNEKLFF,-,-,TRBJ1-4,TRBV5-4
TGTGCCAGTAGTATGGGGCACCTCAACTATGGCTACACCTTC,CASSMGHLNYGYTF,-,-,TRBJ1-2,TRBV19
TGTGCCAGCACATCGGGACAGGGGGCCTGGGGCTACACCTTC,CASTSGQGAWGYTF,TRBD1,-,TRBJ1-2,TRBV5-4
TGTGCCAGCAGCTTGGGGACTAGTCCCAACGGGGAGCTGTTTTTT,CASSLGTSPNGELFF,TRBD2,-,TRBJ2-2,TRBV7-8
TGCGCCAGCAGCCAAGATGAGACCAGGGGGTATGGCTACACCTTC,CASSQDETRGYGYTF,TRBD1,few,TRBJ1-2,TRBV4-3
TGTGCCAGCAGCTTGACAGGGTCAGGCAATCAGCCCCAGCATTTT,CASSLTGSGNQPQHF,TRBD1,-,TRBJ1-5,TRBV7-9
TGTGCCAGTTCCGGGACAGGGAATTCACCCCTCCACTTT,CASSGTGNSPLHF,TRBD1,few,TRBJ1-6,TRBV6-5
TGCAGCGTTCGGGGGAGGGAAGGCACTGAAGCTTTCTTT,CSVRGREGTEAFF,-,few,TRBJ1-1,TRBV29-1
TGCGCCAGCAGTCCAGGGTACGGGGCCAACGTCCTGACTTTC,CASSPGYGANVLTF,-,-,TRBJ2-6,TRBV5-1
TGTGCCAGCAGTTCGGACAGCATCTATGGCTACACCTTC,CASSSDSIYGYTF,-,-,TRBJ1-2,TRBV27
TGTGCCAGCACGCGGGAGATCTTCAATGAGCAGTTCTTC,CASTREIFNEQFF,TRBD2,-,TRBJ2-1,TRBV2
TGTGCCAGCAGCGTGGCGGGGCAGGCCAATCAGCCCCAGCATTTT,CASSVAGQANQPQHF,-,-,TRBJ1-5,TRBV9
TGTGCCAGCAGTTCGACGCGGGGCGCGGGGCGCAATCAGCCCCAGCATTTT,CASSSTRGAGRNQPQHF,-,-,TRBJ1-5,TRBV27
TGTGCCAGCAGCCTCACAGGGAACGAGCAGTACTTC,CASSLTGNEQYF,-,-,TRBJ2-7,TRBV7-6
TGTGCCAGCAGTCAGGGATTGGGAACTGAAGCTTTCTTT,CASSQGLGTEAFF,-,-,TRBJ1-1,TRBV6-5
TGTGCCAGCAGCTTGGATTTAGCGTCTACAGATACGCAGTATTTT,CASSLDLASTDTQYF,-,-,TRBJ2-3,TRBV5-4
TGCGCCAGCAGGTACAGAGCACCCTTCTATGGCTACACCTTC,CASRYRAPFYGYTF,-,-,TRBJ1-2,TRBV23-1
TGTGCCAGCAGCTTAAACCCAGGGGCCTCTTTGTATGGCTACACCTTC,CASSLNPGASLYGYTF,-,once,TRBJ1-2,TRBV7-9
TGTGCCAGCAGTGAAGGGGACAGGTTAATTGGAGGCTACACCTTC,CASSEGDRLIGGYTF,TRBD1,-,TRBJ1-2,TRBV2
TGTGCCAGCAGTTCCCGGGGGGGAGGCACCGGGGAGCTGTTTTTT,CASSSRGGGTGELFF,TRBD2,-,TRBJ2-2,TRBV27
TGTGCCAGCAGTTCCGGGGGAGGGAGGTTTAACTATGGCTACACCTTC,CASSSGGGRFNYGYTF,-,-,TRBJ1-2,TRBV28
TGTGCCAGCAGTGACCCCCAGGGGTTTAGCAATCAGCCCCAGCATTTT,CASSDPQGFSNQPQHF,-,-,TRBJ1-5,TRBV28
TGCAGCGTTGGGCGGGGAGATACGCAGTATTTT,CSVGRGDTQYF,-,-,TRBJ2-3,TRBV29-1
TGTGCCAGCAGGTCGGGAGGGGAGACCCAGTACTTC,CASRSGGETQYF,TRBD2,-,TRBJ2-5,TRBV25-1
TGTGCCAGCAGACAGGGGATGGTAGAGACCCAGTACTTC,CASRQGMVETQYF,TRBD1,once,TRBJ2-5,TRBV14
TGTGCCAGCTCACTCGACAGGGGAGTCACTGAAGCTTTCTTT,CASSLDRGVTEAFF,TRBD1,-,TRBJ1-1,TRBV18
TGTGCCAGTAGTGGCTCCCGGGACAGGGGGCTTTTCGCTGAAGCTTTCTTT,CASSGSRDRGLFAEAFF,TRBD1,once,TRBJ1-1,TRBV19
TGTGCCTGGACCCCTGGGGGGGCCGGGGAAAAACTGTTTTTT,CAWTPGGAGEKLFF,-,few,TRBJ1-4,TRBV30
TGTGCCAGCAGCCCTAGCGGGAGGGCCTCCTACGAGCAGTACTTC,CASSPSGRASYEQYF,TRBD2,few,TRBJ2-7,TRBV3-1/TRBV3-2
TGTGCCAGCAGTCGGACTAGCGGGAAGCAAAACGAGCAGTACTTC,CASSRTSGKQNEQYF,TRBD2,-,TRBJ2-7,TRBV6-5
TGTGCCAGCAGTAACAGGGGAGGCAATGAGCAGTTCTTC,CASSNRGGNEQFF,-,few,TRBJ2-1,TRBV27
TGTGCCACCCTAGCGGCCGACTTCTCCTACGAGCAGTACTTC,CATLAADFSYEQYF,TRBD2,-,TRBJ2-7,TRBV28
TGTGCCAGCAGTTCACAAGGGACAGGGAGTTACGAGCAGTACTTC,CASSSQGTGSYEQYF,TRBD1,-,TRBJ2-7,TRBV28
TGTGCCAGCAGCCCGCGGACTAGCGGGAGTTACAATGAGCAGTTCTTC,CASSPRTSGSYNEQFF,TRBD2,-,TRBJ2-1,TRBV11-3
TGCAGCGTTGTTACAGGGGGAACCTTCTCTGGAAACACCATATATTTT,CSVVTGGTFSGNTIYF,TRBD1,-,TRBJ1-3,TRBV29-1
TGTGCCTGGGGTTCTTTTCGCGAGCAGTACTTC,CAWGSFREQYF,-,-,TRBJ2-7,TRBV30
TGTGCCAGCAGTCGGGCAGCGGCCTACGAGCAGTACTTC,CASSRAAAYEQYF,-,-,TRBJ2-7,TRBV27
TGTGCCAGCAGTTCTGGGGACAGGGGGCATGAAAAACTGTTTTTT,CASSSGDRGHEKLFF,TRBD1,-,TRBJ1-4,TRBV27
TGTGCCAGCAGTTACTCGACGGGGGCCTACGAGCAGTACTTC,CASSYSTGAYEQYF,-,-,TRBJ2-7,TRBV6-5